A selection of T cell receptor beta chains follows, all from one sample in a study of graft-versus-host responses after intestinal transplantation. Measured with immunoSEQ multiplex PCR; TCRdb has only the in-frame clones, and not every one. The sample lists 80,000 or so clones, approximately 90% occurring once. The sequences come from PBMCs, collected 98 days after intestinal transplantation. All receptors come from a human patient who received an intestinal transplant, so some T cells may come from the graft donor. CDR3s include the opening cysteine and the closing phenylalanine or tryptophan. A D gene is named only where the DNA matches it firmly. Clone size is given for some rows only: seen once, a few or many times, or a class if the clone is expanded.

j_call d_call clone_size v_call cdr3_aa cdr3_nt
TRBJ1-6 - - TRBV5-5 CASSGEGYSPLHF TGTGCCAGCAGCGGAGAGGGATATTCACCCCTCCACTTT
TRBJ2-7 TRBD2 - TRBV28 CASNGEGSFSYEQYF TGTGCCAGCAATGGGGAGGGGTCCTTTTCCTACGAGCAGTACTTC
TRBJ2-7 - - TRBV21-1 CASSKAPLADHYEQYF TGTGCCAGCAGCAAAGCTCCTTTAGCGGACCACTACGAGCAGTACTTC
TRBJ2-7 TRBD2 - TRBV28 CATSLRLAGSPPYEQYF TGTGCCACCTCCTTGCGGCTAGCGGGTTCCCCTCCCTACGAGCAGTACTTC
TRBJ1-6 TRBD1 - TRBV6-1 CASSQDRDNSPLHF TGTGCCAGCAGCCAGGACAGGGACAATTCACCCCTCCACTTT
TRBJ2-7 TRBD1 few TRBV6-1 CASSDLVGTGGRYEQYF TGTGCCAGCAGTGACCTCGTTGGGACAGGGGGCAGGTACGAGCAGTACTTC
TRBJ2-6 - - TRBV6-4 CASSLTVAGANVLTF TGTGCCAGCAGCCTGACAGTAGCTGGGGCCAACGTCCTGACTTTC
TRBJ2-1 - - TRBV28 CASTQTLSSYNEQFF TGTGCCAGCACCCAGACCCTTAGCTCCTACAATGAGCAGTTCTTC
TRBJ1-2 TRBD1 - TRBV19 CASSRDRVDYGYTF TGTGCCAGTAGTAGGGACAGGGTGGACTATGGCTACACCTTC
TRBJ1-2 - few TRBV10-3 CAINTANYGYTF TGTGCCATCAATACAGCTAACTATGGCTACACCTTC
TRBJ2-7 - once TRBV2 CASTRRYEQYF TGTGCCAGCACGCGGAGATACGAGCAGTACTTC
TRBJ2-5 - - TRBV6-1 CASSEVGAETQYF TGTGCCAGCAGTGAAGTCGGGGCGGAGACCCAGTACTTC
TRBJ2-7 TRBD1 - TRBV18 CASSPAGGPYEQYF TGTGCCAGCTCACCAGCAGGGGGACCCTACGAGCAGTACTTC
TRBJ1-3 TRBD1 once TRBV11-2 CASSSPQGASRSGNTIYF TGTGCCAGCAGCTCCCCCCAGGGGGCCTCCCGATCTGGAAACACCATATATTTT
TRBJ2-7 - once TRBV4-2 CASSQVGADNHEQYF TGTGCCAGCAGCCAAGTCGGGGCCGATAACCACGAGCAGTACTTC
TRBJ2-2 TRBD2 - TRBV18 CASSPLSGGNTGELFF TGTGCCAGCTCACCACTGAGCGGGGGTAACACCGGGGAGCTGTTTTTT
TRBJ2-7 - - TRBV7-9 CASSLEEKVYEQYF TGTGCCAGCAGCTTAGAGGAAAAGGTTTACGAGCAGTACTTC
TRBJ2-7 - - TRBV4-2 CASSQDLRVYEQYF TGTGCCAGCAGCCAAGATCTTAGGGTTTACGAGCAGTACTTC
TRBJ1-1 - - TRBV15 CATSRGGDLNTEAFF TGTGCCACCAGCAGGGGGGGGGACCTGAACACTGAAGCTTTCTTT
TRBJ2-5 - few TRBV6-6 CASSREWQETQYF TGTGCCAGCAGCCGCGAGTGGCAAGAGACCCAGTACTTC
TRBJ1-1 - - TRBV5-4 CASSLLALNTEAFF TGTGCCAGCAGCTTGCTGGCCTTGAACACTGAAGCTTTCTTT
TRBJ1-3 TRBD1 - TRBV12-5 CASGFTGDSGNTIYF TGTGCTAGTGGTTTTACAGGGGACTCTGGAAACACCATATATTTT
TRBJ2-7 - - TRBV6-1 CASSQGSYEQYF TGTGCCAGCAGTCAGGGTTCCTACGAGCAGTACTTC
TRBJ2-2 - - TRBV4-1 CASSQDPTGELFF TGCGCCAGCAGCCAAGATCCCACCGGGGAGCTGTTTTTT
TRBJ1-5 - - TRBV10-2 CASTDSSNQPQHF TGCGCCAGCACCGATTCTAGCAATCAGCCCCAGCATTTT
TRBJ2-7 - - TRBV11-2 CASSLVGRLHQDSYEQYF TGTGCCAGCAGCTTAGTGGGACGGCTACACCAGGACTCCTACGAGCAGTACTTC
TRBJ2-7 TRBD2 - TRBV29-1 CSANGLDTYEQYF TGCAGCGCCAATGGACTAGATACCTACGAGCAGTACTTC
TRBJ2-7 - few TRBV4-2 CASSQDPLGGYEQYF TGTGCCAGCAGCCAAGATCCGTTAGGGGGATACGAGCAGTACTTC
TRBJ1-2 - - TRBV19 CASSSLLRAEGYTF TGTGCCAGTAGTAGCCTCCTAAGGGCGGAAGGCTACACCTTC
TRBJ2-1 TRBD2 - TRBV27 CASGPGTRGNEQFF TGTGCCAGCGGCCCCGGGACTAGAGGGAATGAGCAGTTCTTC
TRBJ1-4 - - TRBV7-9 CASSTPGGTGEKLFF TGTGCCAGCAGCACACCTGGGGGGACGGGTGAAAAACTGTTTTTT
TRBJ2-7 TRBD2 - TRBV15 CATSRDPVGAGGTYEQYF TGTGCCACCAGCAGAGACCCCGTCGGGGCGGGGGGGACCTACGAGCAGTACTTC
TRBJ2-3 TRBD2 - TRBV13 CASSLRVAGLLGDTQYF TGTGCCAGCAGCCTCCGGGTAGCGGGGCTCCTAGGGGATACGCAGTATTTT
TRBJ2-7 - - TRBV5-1 CASSWQPYPYEQYF TGCGCCAGCAGCTGGCAGCCTTATCCCTACGAGCAGTACTTC
TRBJ2-1 TRBD1 - TRBV18 CASWTGQGAYNEQFF TGTGCCAGCTGGACCGGACAGGGAGCCTACAATGAGCAGTTCTTC
TRBJ2-7 - - TRBV28 CASSPTREYEQYF TGTGCCAGCAGCCCTACTAGGGAATACGAGCAGTACTTC
TRBJ2-3 - - TRBV6-1 CASSETRTSTDTQYF TGTGCCAGCAGTGAAACAAGGACTAGCACAGATACGCAGTATTTT
TRBJ2-5 TRBD1 - TRBV5-5 CASSQGQGAGETQYF TGTGCCAGCAGCCAGGGACAGGGGGCCGGGGAGACCCAGTACTTC
TRBJ2-7 TRBD2 - TRBV6-5 CASSYDWRGTYEQYF TGTGCCAGCAGCTACGACTGGCGGGGGACCTACGAGCAGTACTTC
TRBJ1-2 TRBD1 - TRBV5-4 CASSHAGTGYGYTF TGTGCCAGCAGCCATGCCGGGACAGGCTATGGCTACACCTTC
TRBJ2-1 - - TRBV7-2 CASSFRDLRNEQFF TGTGCCAGCAGCTTTAGGGACCTCCGCAATGAGCAGTTCTTC
TRBJ1-1 - - TRBV7-6 CASSFRGGNTEAFF TGTGCCAGCAGCTTTAGGGGGGGGAACACTGAAGCTTTCTTT
TRBJ2-7 TRBD2 once TRBV5-6 CASSTPGLADSYEQYF TGTGCCAGCAGTACTCCGGGACTAGCAGACTCCTACGAGCAGTACTTC
TRBJ1-6 - - TRBV7-3 CASSFNTPLNSPLHF TGTGCCAGCAGCTTTAACACCCCATTAAATTCACCCCTCCACTTT
TRBJ2-7 - - TRBV6-5 CASSYSGESYEQYF TGTGCCAGCAGTTACTCGGGGGAAAGCTACGAGCAGTACTTC
TRBJ2-7 TRBD2 - TRBV9 CASSVGAGGYEQYF TGTGCCAGCAGCGTAGGCGCGGGGGGGTACGAGCAGTACTTC
TRBJ1-2 - once TRBV6-6 CASSRQRGYGYTF TGTGCCAGCAGCCGACAGCGCGGCTATGGCTACACCTTC
TRBJ2-2 - - TRBV10-2 CASTPAAPGAGELFF TGCGCCAGCACCCCAGCGGCTCCGGGGGCCGGGGAGCTGTTTTTT
TRBJ2-7 TRBD2 - TRBV5-4 CASSPTGGPSYEQYF TGTGCCAGCAGCCCGACGGGGGGACCCTCCTACGAGCAGTACTTC
TRBJ2-2 TRBD2 - TRBV28 CASSPTLAVTGELFF TGTGCCAGCAGTCCGACCCTAGCGGTCACCGGGGAGCTGTTTTTT
TRBJ2-7 - - TRBV29-1 CSVEDQERHSTYEQYF TGCAGCGTTGAAGATCAGGAGCGCCACAGTACCTACGAGCAGTACTTC
TRBJ2-5 - - TRBV5-6 CASSLQGLQETQYF TGTGCCAGCAGCTTGCAGGGACTCCAAGAGACCCAGTACTTC